One sample yielded the 24 T cell receptor beta chains listed below, sequenced in a study of cytomegalovirus exposure and HLA in healthy donors. Researchers ran the PCR with 60 Vbeta and 13 Jbeta primers. Sequencing used immunoSEQ multiplex PCR; TCRdb keeps in-frame clones, though not all of them. The profile shows some 200,000 clones, about 85% of them singletons. The specimen was PBMCs. All receptors derive from a male donor in good health and CMV-seropositive.

The J gene is TRBJ2-3, the V gene TRBV9, with TRBD1 identical over 8 bases. In germline, CDR1 is SGDLS, CDR2 YYNGEE. The CDR3 spans 15 residues. The V gene end was trimmed by 2 bases and the J gene end by 4 bases; junction bases not matched to a gene: 6. The CDR3 sequence: CASSVDLQGADTQYF. The CDR3 nucleotides are TGTGCCAGCAGCGTTGACTTACAGGGGGCAGATACGCAGTATTTT.

The chain combines TRBV4-1 with TRBJ2-7; D ambiguous. This CDR3 comprises 13 residues. CDR1 and CDR2 from the germline V gene are MGHRA and YSYEKL. V lost 0 bases, J lost 4 bases, and 7 bases lay in between. The CDR3 protein is CASSQESTYEQYF. The CDR3 coding sequence is TGCGCCAGCAGCCAAGAATCGACATACGAGCAGTACTTC.

This chain joins TRBV27 and TRBJ2-7; the D gene is possibly TRBD1 (6 bases). Trimming shortened V by 2 bases and J by 8 bases, and 16 bases separated the two germline ends. Germline CDR1 is MNHEY and CDR2 is SMNVEV (reference sequence). This CDR3 is 14 amino acids long. DNA for the CDR3: TGTGCCAGCAGTTTAGGGACACGAACTACGAAGCAGTACTTC. Amino acid sequence: CASSLGTRTTKQYF.

This clone was observed a handful of times. The V and J genes are TRBV27 and TRBJ2-1, with 9 bases that match TRBD1. Germline trimming cut 3 bases from V and 7 bases from J; bases unmatched to any gene: 7. This CDR3 contains 15 residues. Per germline, CDR1 MNHEY and CDR2 SMNVEV (reference sequence). This CDR3 is CASSFLRQGGNEQFF. The CDR3 DNA sequence: TGTGCCAGCAGTTTTCTTCGACAGGGGGGGAATGAGCAGTTCTTC.

The J gene is TRBJ2-1, the V gene TRBV10-2, with D maybe TRBD2 (6 bases). Per germline, CDR1 WSHSY and CDR2 SAAADI. The V gene lost 0 bases and the J gene lost 3 bases, with 18 bases spanning the gap. The CDR3 has 18 amino acids. CDR3 loop: CASSESKGGVLDYNEQFF. In DNA, the CDR3 is TGCGCCAGCAGTGAGTCGAAGGGCGGGGTCCTTGACTACAATGAGCAGTTCTTC.

The rearrangement links TRBV6-1 to TRBJ1-5; tentative D call: TRBD1 (5 bases). CDR3 length equals 15 residues. Germline CDR1 is MNHNS and CDR2 is SASEGT. V was clipped by 5 bases and J by 4 bases, with 15 bases between them. The CDR3 sequence: CASSPRGYTNQPQHF. As DNA, the CDR3 is TGTGCCAGCAGTCCAAGGGGCTATACGAATCAGCCCCAGCATTTT.

The chain has TRBV4-3 and TRBJ1-1; no definite D call. The CDR3 is 15 residues long. The V gene lost 3 bases and the J gene lost 1 base, with 12 bases spanning the gap. CDR1 LGHNA and CDR2 YSLEER come from the germline V gene. CDR3: CASSQTVRENTEAFF. The CDR3 nucleotides are TGCGCCAGCAGCCAGACGGTACGGGAGAACACTGAAGCTTTCTTT.

This rearrangement joins TRBV12-5 to TRBJ1-5; 7 bases are shared with TRBD1. The CDR3 contains 16 residues. Germline lookup yields CDR1 LGHNT and CDR2 FRNRAP. Unmatched junction bases numbered 8, after V lost 3 bases and J lost 3 bases. CDR3: CASGFRSDRDNQPQHF. For the CDR3, the DNA is TGTGCTAGTGGTTTCCGGTCCGACAGGGACAATCAGCCCCAGCATTTT.

V gene TRBV2 combines with J gene TRBJ2-3; D not certain. In germline, CDR1 is SNHLY, CDR2 FYNNEI. V was cut by 2 bases and J by 0 bases, with 9 bases left in between. The CDR3 loop spans 15 amino acids. The CDR3 loop is CASSEYGTSTDTQYF. The CDR3 DNA follows: TGTGCCAGCAGTGAATACGGTACTAGCACAGATACGCAGTATTTT.

This clone was observed a few times. This chain uses TRBV4-3 with TRBJ1-1; 9 bases are a match to TRBD1. J lost 4 bases, V lost 2 bases, and 2 bases had no gene match. This CDR3 comprises 14 residues. Germline V lookup: CDR1 LGHNA, CDR2 YSLEER. The CDR3 bases are TGCGCCAGCAGCCAAACAGGGGGCGGCACTGAAGCTTTCTTT. Residues: CASSQTGGGTEAFF.

In DNA form, the CDR3 reads TGCGCCAGCAGCCAGCCCATGGGACTAGCGTTCCCCTCCTACAATGAGCAGTTCTTC. This sequence encodes CASSQPMGLAFPSYNEQFF. The chain is built from TRBV4-1 and TRBJ2-1; 10 positions match TRBD2. Germline loops: CDR1 MGHRA, CDR2 YSYEKL. The CDR3 is 19 residues long. Trimming removed 3 bases from V and 0 bases from J; junction bases left unmatched: 11.

The chain employs TRBV4-3 and TRBJ2-7; tentatively, D is TRBD2 (6 bases). This CDR3 contains 15 residues. Trimming took 0 bases from V and 1 from J, leaving 10 bases between them. Germline CDR1 LGHNA, CDR2 YSLEER. CDR3 sequence reads: CASSQELAHSYEQYF. CDR3 in DNA: TGCGCCAGCAGCCAAGAACTAGCCCATTCCTACGAGCAGTACTTC.

This clone was recorded a few times. V gene TRBV2 combines with J gene TRBJ2-3; TRBD2 aligns across 10 bases. Trimming removed 8 bases from V and 3 bases from J; junction bases left unmatched: 8. The germline V gene encodes CDR1 SNHLY and CDR2 FYNNEI. The CDR3 contains 15 residues. Here the CDR3 reads CASPKGGLATDTQYF. The CDR3 bases are TGTGCCAGCCCGAAAGGGGGACTAGCGACAGATACGCAGTATTTT. The full variable domain, its missing parts supplied by reference TRBV2 and TRBJ2-3, is EPEVTQTPSHQVTQMGQEVILRCVPISNHLYFYWYRQILGQKVEFLVSFYNNEISEKSEIFDDQFSVERPDGSNFTLKIRSTKLEDSAMYFCASPKGGLATDTQYFGPGTRLTVL.

V and J are TRBV4-1 and TRBJ2-7; D possibly corresponds to TRBD1 (6 bases). The CDR3 contains 15 residues. The V end was cut by 4 bases, the J end by 3 bases, with 16 bases between. Germline values: CDR1 MGHRA, CDR2 YSYEKL. The CDR3 region is CASSLTLQGIYEQYF. CDR3 bases: TGCGCCAGCAGCCTAACCCTACAGGGAATCTACGAGCAGTACTTC.

This chain links TRBV28 with TRBJ2-1; 9 bases agree with TRBD1. CDR1 is MDHEN and CDR2 is SYDVKM in the germline V gene. The V and J ends lost 6 bases and 3 bases, in that order; junction bases with no gene match: 9. The CDR3 runs to 16 residues. The CDR3 protein is CASSLVTGGIYNEQFF. CDR3 in DNA: TGTGCCAGCAGCCTCGTGACAGGGGGAATCTACAATGAGCAGTTCTTC.

This chain uses TRBV11-3 with TRBJ2-7, with D perhaps matching TRBD2 (7 bases). The CDR3 runs 13 residues. V was trimmed by 6 bases and J by 2 bases, leaving 11 bases between them. Germline assignment: CDR1 SGHNT and CDR2 YENEEA. Here the CDR3 DNA reads TGTGCCAGCAGTGGAGGGGGGGCCTACGAGCAGTACTTC. Its translation is CASSGGGAYEQYF.

V and J are TRBV6-1 and TRBJ1-5, with D tentatively TRBD1 (6 bases). The germline V gene encodes CDR1 MNHNS and CDR2 SASEGT. The V and J ends lost 7 bases and 4 bases respectively, with 11 bases between them. The CDR3 sequence is 13 residues long. The DNA for the CDR3 is TGTGCCAGCAAGGACAGCCGTAATCAGCCCCAGCATTTT. Translation gives CASKDSRNQPQHF.

The CDR3 loop is CASSLAGSGSDTQYF. CDR3 DNA: TGCGCCAGCAGCTTGGCAGGAAGCGGGTCAGATACGCAGTATTTT. The V call is TRBV5-1, the J call TRBJ2-3; D perhaps matches TRBD2 (6 bases). The V gene lost 0 bases and the J gene lost 4 bases, with 12 bases spanning the gap. Germline V lookup: CDR1 SGHRS, CDR2 YFSETQ. The length of the CDR3 is 15 residues.

The gene calls are TRBV5-5 and TRBJ2-1; 9 bases map to TRBD1. CDR3 length: 15 residues. V was pared by 4 bases and J by 6 bases, with 8 bases of the junction left unmatched. CDR1 and CDR2 from the germline V gene are SGHKS and YYEKEE (reference sequence). CDR3 protein: CASSPGQGVGNEQFF. CDR3 in DNA: TGTGCCAGCAGCCCGGGACAGGGTGTGGGCAATGAGCAGTTCTTC.

The rearrangement joins TRBV5-1 to TRBJ2-1, with 9 bases aligning to TRBD1. CDR3 length: 15 residues. CDR1 is SGHRS, CDR2 YFSETQ, per germline. V dropped 7 bases and J dropped 4; count of bases not matched to a gene: 9. CDR3 amino acids: CASVVTGGRYNEQFF. The CDR3 nucleotides read TGCGCCAGCGTCGTAACAGGGGGCAGGTACAATGAGCAGTTCTTC. The entire variable domain, with the rest obtained from reference TRBV5-1 and TRBJ2-1, is as follows: KAGVTQTPRYLIKTRGQQVTLSCSPISGHRSVSWYQQTPGQGLQFLFEYFSETQRNKGNFPGRFSGRQFSNSRSEMNVSTLELGDSALYLCASVVTGGRYNEQFFGPGTRLTVL.

This clone was found once. The rearrangement links TRBV27 to TRBJ1-2; D is ambiguous. The germline V gene has CDR1 MNHEY and CDR2 SMNVEV (reference sequence). The CDR3 runs 14 residues. V was pared by 6 bases and J by 8 bases, with 19 bases between. The CDR3 DNA sequence: TGTGCCAGCAGGGGAGGGAGCATTTTTATGGGCTACACCTTC. This sequence encodes CASRGGSIFMGYTF.

The gene calls are TRBV29-1 and TRBJ1-2; TRBD1 agrees at 8 bases. The CDR3 covers 14 residues. The germline CDR1 and CDR2 sequences are SQVTM and ANQGSEA. The trim removed 3 bases at V and 1 base at J, leaving 4 bases unmatched. The CDR3 region has the DNA TGCAGCGTTGAGCGGACAGGGAATAACTATGGCTACACCTTC. Translated: CSVERTGNNYGYTF.

CDR3 bases: TGCAGCGTATCACAGGGGGCCGCCGGGGAGCTGTTTTTT. Translation gives CSVSQGAAGELFF. V gene TRBV29-1 combines with J gene TRBJ2-2; TRBD1 matches 9 bases. The germline V gene encodes CDR1 SQVTM and CDR2 ANQGSEA. J was trimmed by 6 bases and V by 6 bases; bases with no gene match: 5. This CDR3 has 13 amino acids.

The chain recombines TRBV29-1 with TRBJ1-1; D perhaps matches TRBD1 (5 bases). This CDR3 region has 14 residues. Trimming took 0 bases from V and 10 from J, leaving 18 bases between them. Germline lookup yields CDR1 SQVTM and CDR2 ANQGSEA. The CDR3 here is CSVEEQLGGGVAFF. CDR3 DNA: TGCAGCGTTGAAGAGCAGTTAGGCGGGGGGGTAGCTTTCTTT.